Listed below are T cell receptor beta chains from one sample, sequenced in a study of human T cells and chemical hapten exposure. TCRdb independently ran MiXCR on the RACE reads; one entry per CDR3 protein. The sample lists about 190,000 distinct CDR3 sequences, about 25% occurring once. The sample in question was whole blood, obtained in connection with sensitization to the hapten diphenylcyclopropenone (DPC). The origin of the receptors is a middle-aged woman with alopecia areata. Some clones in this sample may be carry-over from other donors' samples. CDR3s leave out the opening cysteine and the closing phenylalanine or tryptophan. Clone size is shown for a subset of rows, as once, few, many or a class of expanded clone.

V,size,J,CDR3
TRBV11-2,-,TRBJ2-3,ASSSRAGVAGEADTQY
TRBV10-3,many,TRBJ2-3,ATKREGADTQY
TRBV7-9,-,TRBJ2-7,ASSLAGTHSYEQY
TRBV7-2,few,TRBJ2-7,ASSRRLAGGEQY
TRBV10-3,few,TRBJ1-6,AISEGSGQGNSPLH
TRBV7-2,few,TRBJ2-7,ASSPGTTPTYEQY
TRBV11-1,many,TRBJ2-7,ASSGQGGRYEQY
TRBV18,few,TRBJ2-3,ASSPEAQGTDTQY
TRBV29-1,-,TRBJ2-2,SVEGTISTGELF
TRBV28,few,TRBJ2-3,ASSLGTWDVKEY
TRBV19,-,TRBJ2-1,ASSIDPSVNEQF
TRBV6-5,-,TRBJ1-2,ASRVGRESKGYT
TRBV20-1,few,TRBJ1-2,SARRTGLGDFNYGYT
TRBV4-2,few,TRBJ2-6,ASSHDVAGANVLT
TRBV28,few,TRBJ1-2,ASSFSGTAYGYT
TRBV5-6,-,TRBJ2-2,ASSLYSRGTGELF
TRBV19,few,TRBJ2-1,ASSIGKTNEQF
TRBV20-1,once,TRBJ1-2,SAFQGGSYYGYT
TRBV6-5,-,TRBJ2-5,ASSYRLLETQY
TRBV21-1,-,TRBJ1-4,ASSNPWPEKLF
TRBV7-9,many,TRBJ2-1,ASSLDPAVEQF
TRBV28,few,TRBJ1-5,ASSYNRRTQPQH